The T cell receptor (beta chain) described here comes from a study of cytomegalovirus exposure and HLA in healthy donors (dated by TCRdb to 2016 to 2017). In the study overall: An earlier analysis of roughly 500 of the donors reported about 280 Gb of sequence data and around 110 million unique TCR beta sequences obtained from 150 million to 200 million T cells. About 330 gigabases of sequencing data and 70 million to 95 million unique TCR sequences made up an early release that covered approximately 700 HLA-typed donors. The genetic ancestry cluster associated with self-reported Caucasian donors included over 65% of the approximately 430 genotyped donors. The study aimed to test whether signatures of past pathogen exposure could be identified by cataloging public T cell receptors. The study profiled the T cell repertoires of fewer than 850 subjects by immunosequencing and related them to cytomegalovirus serostatus. In addition to the first cohort of 666 subjects, a separate validation cohort of 120 different subjects was used. The study combined high-throughput TCR immunosequencing, statistical association of individual TCRs with disease status, and machine learning to predict cytomegalovirus infection status. To study patterns of TCR occurrence, a later analysis re-analyzed previously published TCR beta repertoires from 500 to 850 donors and added high-resolution HLA genotyping. Rather than using new phenotypic data, the later analysis identified candidate immune exposures from TCR beta sequences and from how often those sequences occurred across donors. To decide whether each TCR beta V gene segment behaved as functional or pseudogenic, an earlier analysis of some 580 of the donors relied on high-throughput TCR beta sequencing. Donor age, sex, ethnicity and CMV serostatus were collected together with the repertoire data. A later genetic analysis used genome-wide SNP genotypes for about three fifths of the 666 donors, treating that subset as a discovery cohort. Every discovery cohort repertoire had been produced on one sequencing platform. HLA typing covered class I and class II loci at four-digit resolution. Typing coverage varied by locus: roughly 620-640 donors for A, B, C, DRB1 and DQB1; roughly 500 for DQA1; approximately 610 for DPA1; 450 to 480 for DPB1. Roughly five DR-DQ haplotypes were handled as single units for association and clustering, since linkage in the cohort was strong. On average, 235,054 unique TCR beta nucleotide sequences were sequenced per donor among a few hundred genotyped donors of the cohort, with roughly a sixth of those sequences being non-productive. Broad study findings and their caveats: Immune exposure information for the cohort was limited to CMV serostatus. In a later analysis, around 15,000 TCR beta sequences were associated with specific HLA alleles at a false discovery rate of 0.05. The authors suggested that the approach could potentially be generalized to other disease states and immunological phenotypes. Because some donors lacked HLA typing at each locus, the association tests relied only on the typed subset. According to a later analysis, most CMV-associated TCR beta chains appeared to be HLA-restricted, and the HLA associations seemed to be driven largely by CMV exposure. A cluster of highly shared sequence variants was judged likely to represent a technical artifact of the sequencing pipeline. This cohort had only TCR beta chains sequenced, and the lack of alpha or paired-chain data limited which features could be detected. Some IMGT-functional V segments, including TRBV6-2 and TRBV6-3, could not be told apart with the 87-base-pair reads, so those segments were excluded. A later genetic analysis associated a missense DCLRE1C variant with V-gene and J-gene trimming of TCR beta chains, and an independent cohort replicated the association. A further reported finding was that TCR beta sequences accurately predicted the HLA-A and HLA-B alleles for most subjects in the first cohort. Sequencing depth was assumed to be roughly uniform across donors in the presence/absence analyses, though that assumption may not hold. The classifier was reported to diagnose cytomegalovirus status with high specificity and sensitivity in both the original and validation cohorts. According to a later genetic analysis, donors in an Asian-associated ancestry cluster had fewer N-insertions in productive TCRs than the roughly 670-donor mean. Most TCR sequences were observed very rarely across donors, whereas some public TCRs were present in many individuals. In a later analysis, HLA-associated TCR beta chains showed more clonal expansion and lower generation probabilities than non-associated chains that were equally common. Because counts were too low, seventeen rarely observed V segments, including chromosome 9 orphons, were left out of the earlier analysis of roughly 600 of the donors. In vitro tests confirmed that a few of the cytomegalovirus-associated TCR beta chains recognize cytomegalovirus antigens. A later analysis reported that several top co-occurrence clusters appeared linked to parvovirus B19, influenza, CMV and Epstein-Barr virus. The study gave a list of under 200 TCR beta chains associated with cytomegalovirus. Assigning TCR associations to individual alleles was difficult when HLA alleles, especially DR and DQ, strongly co-occurred. Broadly in line with IMGT annotations, most TCR beta V segments showed up in productive rearrangements about 90% or about 30% of the time in an earlier analysis of around 550 of the donors. In a later analysis, TCR association rates were found to vary across HLA loci, with the most associated TCRs seen for DRB1 alleles and the fewest for HLA-C alleles. Correlated functional status among segregating V segments might reflect linkage disequilibrium, but an unknown experimental factor could not be ruled out.

The cohort was made up of roughly 670 healthy bone marrow donors. All cohort members were sampled while nominally healthy, although unrecorded immune exposures were likely present. The donor tested CMV seronegative, placing the donor among the 352 seronegative members of the cohort. A peripheral blood sample was provided by each donor, and peripheral blood mononuclear cells were used for TCR beta sequencing. The Qiagen DNeasy Blood Extraction Kit was used to extract genomic DNA from the blood cell samples. From cysteine to phenylalanine, the CDR3 is 14 amino acids long. Of the read, only the CDR3 DNA is kept; its 42 bases are in frame from base 1. Taken from the germline V gene, the CDR1 and CDR2 loops are MNHEY and SVGAGI. At the junction V is shortened by 2 bases and J by 8 bases, with 13 bases in between. This clone was observed a few times. The antigen this receptor binds is unknown. No base quality information exists; no much larger clone differs at one position.

Library creation used the immunoSEQ multiplex PCR assay. For the multiplex PCR, a mixture combining 60 forward primers for TCR Vbeta segments and 13 reverse primers for TCR Jbeta segments was used. The CDR3 region of rearranged TCR beta genes was amplified from genomic DNA by a multiplex PCR assay. Amplified TCR beta libraries were sequenced as 87-base-pair reads on the Illumina HiSeq System. Regarding the original processing steps: A later analysis counted some 80 million unique TCR beta chains across the approximately 700 repertoires, and some 12 million of these chains were shared by at least two donors. A nearest-neighbor algorithm error-corrected the raw reads and collapsed the reads into unique sequences, merging closely related sequences to remove PCR and sequencing errors. V, D and J gene segments were assigned by aligning CDR3 sequences to IMGT reference sequences. For a sequence to be retained, a match of at least six nucleotides to both a V gene segment and a J gene segment was required. A rearrangement was called productive if the CDR3 had no stop codons and remained in frame with V and J, and every other rearrangement was called non-productive. Following IMGT convention, CDR3 was defined as the stretch from the second conserved V-encoded cysteine up to the conserved J-encoded phenylalanine. Sequences without an unambiguous match to a single V gene segment were excluded from the earlier analysis of 450 to 750 of the donors. An earlier analysis of 587 of the donors called V segments functional above 56.7% productive rearrangements and segregating when the between-donor standard deviation exceeded 5%. A statistical classification framework was built for diagnosing cytomegalovirus status from the catalog of TCR beta chain sequences. A later analysis assigned V and J genes by comparing TCR nucleotide sequences with IMGT/GENE-DB human TR gene sequences. A later analysis assigned CDR3 sequences and most-parsimonious VDJ recombination scenarios with the TCRdist pipeline. In a later analysis, each TCR beta chain was defined by its CDR3 amino acid sequence together with its V-gene family, and reads without a unique V-gene family were excluded. As a way to deal with suspected cross-contamination and a sequencing artifact, a later analysis dropped more than 500 nucleotide sequences that were highly shared and had low generation probability. In a later analysis, a clonal expansion index was calculated for each public chain from normalized within-repertoire ranks of inferred template counts. In a later analysis, generation probabilities were computed with a VDJ recombination model fitted to out-of-frame rearrangements, and the resulting probabilities were checked against IGoR. In a later analysis, TCR-TCR, TCR-HLA and TCR-CMV co-occurrence was scored with hypergeometric tests, and a repertoire-size bias correction was applied to TCR pairs. A later analysis estimated false discovery rates by permuting HLA or CMV assignments 20 times. In a later analysis, co-occurring TCRs were grouped using DBSCAN, with TCRdist sequence similarity added in when clustering inside HLA-allele-positive subsets. Co-occurrence clustering excluded repertoires with fewer than 30,000 or more than 120,000 public chains, plus five with anomalous nucleotide sharing. TCRdb took over this immuneACCESS table, retaining in-frame rearrangements with V and J assigned. Such tables are incomplete; in checked studies, under half of the missing clones stem from an unresolved V gene, and the remainder is unexplained. That table gives V, J and clone size, and the DNA gave D and trimming. The sample table contains over 150,000 clones; only one count was recorded for roughly four fifths of them. 4.8% of the sample rests with the top ten.

The material sequenced was PBMCs. The sequence joins TRBV6-5 to TRBJ2-1, with a weak D call of TRBD2 (6 bases match). This clonotype was obtained from a man younger than 30 in good health and CMV-seronegative. The DNA sequence is given as TGTGCCAGCAGTTACGGAGGAGGGGTGGATGAGCAGTTCTTC. Translated, this gives CASSYGGGVDEQFF.